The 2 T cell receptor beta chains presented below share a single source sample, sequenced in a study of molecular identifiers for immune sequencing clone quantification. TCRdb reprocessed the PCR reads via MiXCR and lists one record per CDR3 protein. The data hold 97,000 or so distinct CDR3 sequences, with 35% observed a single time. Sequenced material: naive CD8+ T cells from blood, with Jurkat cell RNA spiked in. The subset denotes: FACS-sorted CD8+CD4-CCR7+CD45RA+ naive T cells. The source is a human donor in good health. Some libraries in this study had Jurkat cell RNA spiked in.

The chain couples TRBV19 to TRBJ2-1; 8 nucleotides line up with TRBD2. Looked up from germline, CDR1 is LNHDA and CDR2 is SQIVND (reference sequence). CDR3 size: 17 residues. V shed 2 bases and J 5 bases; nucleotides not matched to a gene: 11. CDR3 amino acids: CASSIPWGSGNHNEQFF. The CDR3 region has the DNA TGTGCCAGTAGTATACCCTGGGGTAGCGGGAACCACAATGAGCAGTTCTTC.

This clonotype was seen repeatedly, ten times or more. In DNA form, the CDR3 reads TGCGCCAGCAGCCAAGATCGGCTAGCGGAATACAATGAGCAGTTCTTC. It is translated as CASSQDRLAEYNEQFF. The chain links TRBV4-1 to TRBJ2-1; TRBD2 agrees at 7 bases. The CDR3 has 16 amino acids. Germline loops: CDR1 MGHRA, CDR2 YSYEKL. The ends lost 0 bases at V and 4 bases at J; junction bases unmatched: 6.